The rows below give T cell receptor beta chains drawn from one sample of a study of blood T cell repertoires in COVID-19. Clones were read by immunoSEQ multiplex PCR, and TCRdb kept only the in-frame ones, dropping some. The sample holds 210,000 or so clones, 85% seen once. Material: peripheral blood. These receptor sequences come from a man in his fifties with COVID-19, enrolled during active disease. CDR3s include the opening cysteine and the closing phenylalanine or tryptophan. Fields, in order: CDR3 DNA, CDR3 protein, clone size, J gene, CDR3 length, D gene, V gene. The D gene is left open where the match is weak. Only part of the rows carry a size: once, few, many, or a class if the clone is expanded.

TGTGCCAGCAGCCAAGGGTTTCAGGGGGCTTCCGGAAACACCATATATTTT CASSQGFQGASGNTIYF few TRBJ1-3 17 TRBD1 TRBV5-6
TGTGCCAGCAGTAACAGGGGGGGTAATGAAAAACTGTTTTTT CASSNRGGNEKLFF . TRBJ1-4 14 TRBD1 TRBV7-9
TGTGCCAGCAGTTCTACGGACTTGGAGCAGTACTTC CASSSTDLEQYF . TRBJ2-7 12 . TRBV6-5
TGTGCCAGCAGCGTAGTCGGAGGCTGGGACACCGGGGAGCTGTTTTTT CASSVVGGWDTGELFF . TRBJ2-2 16 . TRBV9
TGTGCCAGCAGCTTATTAGCGGGGACTAACACCGGGGAGCTGTTTTTT CASSLLAGTNTGELFF . TRBJ2-2 16 TRBD2 TRBV7-3
TGTGCCAGCGCTTCACGGGGCTCTGGAAACACCATATATTTT CASASRGSGNTIYF . TRBJ1-3 14 . TRBV6-6
TGTGCCAGCAGCCCAACCGGGACAGGGGGCGAGACCCAGTACTTC CASSPTGTGGETQYF . TRBJ2-5 15 TRBD1 TRBV7-6
TGCGCCAGCAGCTCCGGGACAGGGGAATGGTATGGCTACACCTTC CASSSGTGEWYGYTF . TRBJ1-2 15 TRBD1 TRBV4-1
TGTGCCAGCAGGTCGACGGGACTAGGGACAGATACGCAGTATTTT CASRSTGLGTDTQYF . TRBJ2-3 15 TRBD2 TRBV5-8
TGCGCCAGCAGCCAAGTCGGGGACAGGGATGAAAAACTGTTTTTT CASSQVGDRDEKLFF . TRBJ1-4 15 TRBD1 TRBV4-3
TGTGCCAGCAGCGGGGACAGGGCATCCTACAATGAGCAGTTCTTC CASSGDRASYNEQFF . TRBJ2-1 15 TRBD1 TRBV9
TGTGCCAGCAGCTTAGGCCCTTCTACCACAGATACGCAGTATTTT CASSLGPSTTDTQYF . TRBJ2-3 15 . TRBV13
TGTGCCAGCAGTACTGGCGGGGGGCAAGCCCTCTCGAGCGAGCAGTACTTC CASSTGGGQALSSEQYF . TRBJ2-7 17 TRBD2 TRBV6-2/TRBV6-3
TGCGCCAGCAGCCCGGGGGTGACAGGGGGCGCAAACTACGAGCAGTACTTC CASSPGVTGGANYEQYF . TRBJ2-7 17 TRBD1 TRBV5-1
TGTGCCATCAGCCCTTCGTTCTACGAGCAGTACTTC CAISPSFYEQYF . TRBJ2-7 12 . TRBV10-3
TGTGCCAGCAGTTTTGCAGGGGGCCAAGAGACCCAGTACTTC CASSFAGGQETQYF . TRBJ2-5 14 TRBD1 TRBV27
TGTGCCAGCAGTCGGGCGGCGACAGGGGCCGCACGCGGTGGTAGCAATCAGCCCCAGCATTTT CASSRAATGAARGGSNQPQHF . TRBJ1-5 21 TRBD1 TRBV6-6
TGTGCCAGCAGCTGGTCCGGGACTAGTAATACCGGGGAGCTGTTTTTT CASSWSGTSNTGELFF few TRBJ2-2 16 TRBD2 TRBV7-2
TGTGCCAGCTCACCTCGGACAGATACGCAGTATTTT CASSPRTDTQYF . TRBJ2-3 12 . TRBV18
TGTGCCAGCAGCTTAACGAGGGCTTCCACAGATACGCAGTATTTT CASSLTRASTDTQYF . TRBJ2-3 15 . TRBV7-3
TGTGCCAGCAGCGAACAGGGGGCGACCGACTACGAGCAGTACTTC CASSEQGATDYEQYF . TRBJ2-7 15 TRBD1 TRBV9
TGTGCCAGCAGCTTCTACAGTACAGATACGCAGTATTTT CASSFYSTDTQYF . TRBJ2-3 13 . TRBV11-3
TGTGCCAGCAGCTGGCAGTACCAAGAGACCCAGTACTTC CASSWQYQETQYF once TRBJ2-5 13 . TRBV3-1/TRBV3-2
TGTGCCAGCAGCCAATCAGGGGGCAATGAGCAGTTCTTC CASSQSGGNEQFF . TRBJ2-1 13 TRBD1 TRBV3-1/TRBV3-2
TGTGCCAGCAGTTACCGGACTAGCGGGGGCCCCCGGAGCTACGAGCAGTACTTC CASSYRTSGGPRSYEQYF . TRBJ2-7 18 TRBD2 TRBV6-2/TRBV6-3
TGCGCCAGCAGCCATGGGCGGGGGCGCGGGAGCAATGAGCAGTTCTTC CASSHGRGRGSNEQFF . TRBJ2-1 16 . TRBV4-1
TGTGCCAGCAGCACGTACAGGGGTAACTATGGCTACACCTTC CASSTYRGNYGYTF . TRBJ1-2 14 TRBD1 TRBV7-2
TGCAGCGTTGAAGGACAGGGGCCCTATGGCTACACCTTC CSVEGQGPYGYTF . TRBJ1-2 13 TRBD1 TRBV29-1
TGTGCCACCAGCAGAGATCGAGTGGTGGCAGGGCCCTCACAGAAGTTCTTC CATSRDRVVAGPSQKFF once TRBJ2-1 17 . TRBV15
TGTGCCAGCAGTGCGGGACAGGGCTATGGCTACACCTTC CASSAGQGYGYTF . TRBJ1-2 13 TRBD1 TRBV2
TGTGCCAGCAGTTACGGTCAGGGGGCTGGGGAGCAGTACTTC CASSYGQGAGEQYF . TRBJ2-7 14 TRBD1 TRBV6-5
TGCGCCAGCAGCTTCGACAGGGCTGAAAAACTGTTTTTT CASSFDRAEKLFF . TRBJ1-4 13 TRBD1 TRBV5-1
TGCGCCAGCAGCCAGAAGGTTGGGCTAGCGCAAGAGACCCAGTACTTC CASSQKVGLAQETQYF . TRBJ2-5 16 . TRBV4-1
TGCGCCAGCAGCGCCGGGACAAACACCGGGGAGCTGTTTTTT CASSAGTNTGELFF . TRBJ2-2 14 . TRBV5-1
TGTGCCAGCAGCCAGGGTTTCGGGGGGGACACTGAAGCTTTCTTT CASSQGFGGDTEAFF . TRBJ1-1 15 . TRBV3-1/TRBV3-2
TGTGCCAGCAGCAGCTCCGGACTCATGAACACTGAAGCTTTCTTT CASSSSGLMNTEAFF . TRBJ1-1 15 . TRBV5-4
TGCGCCAGCAGCCAAGGAGGACTAGCGCGAGATACGCAGTATTTT CASSQGGLARDTQYF . TRBJ2-3 15 TRBD2 TRBV4-3
TGCGCCAGCAGCCAAGGGGGTGCGGGGTACACCGGGGAGCTGTTTTTT CASSQGGAGYTGELFF . TRBJ2-2 16 . TRBV4-3
TGTGCCAGAAGCTGGAGAGCGGATCAGCCCCAGCATTTT CARSWRADQPQHF . TRBJ1-5 13 . TRBV5-3
TGTGCCAGTACCCCGCCCCGGACAGGGCCTTATAGCAATCAGCCCCAGCATTTT CASTPPRTGPYSNQPQHF few TRBJ1-5 18 TRBD1 TRBV19
TGTGCCAGCAGCTTGGGGTCTGGGCATAATTCACCCCTCCACTTT CASSLGSGHNSPLHF . TRBJ1-6 15 . TRBV5-4
TGTGCCAGCAGCACGGGACAGACCTACAATGAGCAGTTCTTC CASSTGQTYNEQFF . TRBJ2-1 14 TRBD1 TRBV7-3
TGTGCCAGCAGCTTGGGACTAGCAGCCTACAATGAGCAGTTCTTC CASSLGLAAYNEQFF . TRBJ2-1 15 TRBD2 TRBV5-8
TGTGCCAGCAGCTTAGAGGGGTACTCCTACAATGAGCAGTTCTTC CASSLEGYSYNEQFF . TRBJ2-1 15 . TRBV11-1
TGTGCCAGCAGTCCCGACAGGGGCCAAGAGACCCAGTACTTC CASSPDRGQETQYF . TRBJ2-5 14 TRBD1 TRBV28
TGCGCCAGCCAACCCGGGACAGGGCATAACACTGAAGCTTTCTTT CASQPGTGHNTEAFF . TRBJ1-1 15 TRBD1 TRBV4-3
TGTGCCAGCAGCTCATTGCACAGGGGGCGCTCGGAGACCCAGTACTTC CASSSLHRGRSETQYF . TRBJ2-5 16 . TRBV21-1
TGTGCCAGCAGCCAAGATAAGGGGGCCGGGGAGCTGTTTTTT CASSQDKGAGELFF few TRBJ2-2 14 . TRBV3-1/TRBV3-2
TGTGCCAGCACGGCAGGGGGCGTGAACACTGAAGCTTTCTTT CASTAGGVNTEAFF . TRBJ1-1 14 TRBD1 TRBV6-5
TGTGCCAGCAGTACGGGAAGTGCCTACGAGCAGTACTTC CASSTGSAYEQYF . TRBJ2-7 13 . TRBV6-5
TGTGCCAGCAGCGTAGAACCCCACGGGGGTTCCTACGAGCAGTACTTC CASSVEPHGGSYEQYF . TRBJ2-7 16 . TRBV9
TGTGCCAGTAGTCCCGACAGGGGGCAGAGGACTGAAGCTTTCTTT CASSPDRGQRTEAFF . TRBJ1-1 15 TRBD1 TRBV19
TGTGCCAGCTCACCACACCCACAATACGAGCAGTACTTC CASSPHPQYEQYF . TRBJ2-7 13 . TRBV18